This passage covers 29 T cell receptor beta chains from one sample sequenced in a study of glioma-infiltrating T cells. Amplification of TCR alpha and beta CDR3 regions from RNA used iRepertoire nested multiplex PCR. TCRdb redid the calling of the multiplex PCR reads with MiXCR, one entry per CDR3 protein. The profile covers around 390,000 distinct CDR3 sequences, with 35% to 45% appearing a single time and approximately 12% taken by the ten largest. The sequenced sample was glioma tissue, nonneoplastic brain tissue, or PBMCs (not recorded which). These TCRs come from a human donor with low-grade glioma or glioblastoma, undergoing nonglioma brain surgery, or in good health (not recorded which).

This clonotype showed up just once. V usage is TRBV7-9 and J usage is TRBJ2-1, with 8 positions matching TRBD2. This CDR3 contains 15 residues. J lost 5 bases, V lost 5 bases, and 8 bases had no gene match. Germline CDR1 is SEHNR and CDR2 is FQNEAQ (reference sequence). CDR3 protein: CASSQTSGLHNEQFF. The DNA for the CDR3 is TGTGCCAGCAGCCAAACTAGCGGACTACACAATGAGCAGTTCTTC.

A word on this clonotype: Because the CDR3 is missing its conserved closing phenylalanine or tryptophan, this is likely a read error. The chain couples TRBV28 to TRBJ1-2; D is ambiguous. This CDR3 is built from 13 residues. Germline V CDR1 and CDR2: MDHEN, SYDVKM. V was cut by 3 bases and J by 4 bases, with 9 bases left in between. The CDR3 sequence is CASSLRSLYGYTS. CDR3 DNA sequence: TGTGCCAGCAGTTTGCGTTCCCTCTATGGCTACACCTCC.

A few counts support this clonotype. V usage is TRBV19 and J usage is TRBJ2-5, with a weak D call TRBD1 (6 bases). CDR3 length equals 16 residues. V was cut by 5 bases and J by 0 bases, with 16 bases left in between. CDR1 is LNHDA, CDR2 SQIVND, per germline (reference sequence). CDR3 amino acids: CASSLSRTVYQETQYF. The CDR3 bases are TGTGCCAGTAGTCTTTCGAGGACAGTGTACCAAGAGACCCAGTACTTC.

This clonotype has a handful of counts. This rearrangement joins TRBV28 to TRBJ1-2; possible D gene TRBD1, 6 bases. V lost 5 bases and J 5 bases, leaving 18 bases between the germline ends. There are 15 residues in the CDR3. Germline assignment: CDR1 MDHEN and CDR2 SYDVKM. CDR3 loop: CASSPPTGMSYGYTF. CDR3 DNA sequence: TGTGCCAGCAGTCCCCCTACAGGGATGTCTTATGGCTACACCTTC.

The chain carries TRBV28 and TRBJ2-7; 11 nucleotides match TRBD2. The V segment lost 7 bases and the J segment 6 bases; nucleotides outside the gene matches: 8. CDR3 length: 14 amino acids. CDR1 MDHEN and CDR2 SYDVKM come from the germline V gene. The CDR3 DNA sequence: TGTGCCAGCACCCTCGGGCTAGCGGGAGGCGAGCAGTACTTC. Translated: CASTLGLAGGEQYF. Looking up the rest from reference TRBV28 and TRBJ2-7 gives the full variable domain: DVKVTQSSRYLVKRTGEKVFLECVQDMDHENMFWYRQDPGLGLRLIYFSYDVKMKEKGDIPEGYSVSREKKERFSLILESASTNQTSMYLCASTLGLAGGEQYFGPGTRLTVT.

Of note for this clonotype: A read error may be the cause here, since a much bigger clone is one base away. The rearrangement links TRBV20-1 to TRBJ2-1, with D possibly being TRBD1 (5 bases). Germline values: CDR1 DFQATT, CDR2 SNEGSKA (reference sequence). The CDR3 is made up of 15 amino acids. Trimming stripped 2 bases from V and 6 bases from J, with 17 bases between. The CDR3 nucleotides read TGCAGTGCTAGATTGACCCAAGGGGTTAGCAATGAGCAGTTCTTC. Translated, it gives CSARLTQGVSNEQFF.

This chain links TRBV7-9 with TRBJ2-7; TRBD1 is a possible D gene (6 bases). The V and J ends lost 8 bases and 0 bases respectively, with 17 bases between them. From germline, CDR1 is SEHNR and CDR2 FQNEAQ (reference sequence). The CDR3 spans 15 residues. The DNA of the CDR3 is TGTGCCAGCGAGGGGGTTTGGCTGAGCTCCTACGAGCAGTACTTC. Encoded protein: CASEGVWLSSYEQYF.

This clonotype was observed many times. The rearrangement uses TRBV6-1 and TRBJ1-2, with no clear D. Germline V CDR1 and CDR2: MNHNS, SASEGT. The CDR3 extends over 13 amino acids. Trimming shortened V by 6 bases and J by 2 bases, and 10 bases separated the two germline ends. The CDR3 is CASSLTENYGYTF. The DNA for the CDR3 is TGTGCCAGCAGCCTCACTGAAAACTATGGCTACACCTTC.

The gene calls are TRBV19 and TRBJ2-7, with 10 bases lining up with TRBD2. The CDR3 sequence is 14 residues long. CDR1 LNHDA and CDR2 SQIVND come from the germline V gene (reference sequence). Germline trimming cut 7 bases from V and 7 bases from J; bases unmatched to any gene: 10. CDR3 in DNA: TGTGCCAGTACCCTAGCGGGAGTCAGCAATGAGCAGTACTTC. Translated: CASTLAGVSNEQYF.

The rearrangement joins TRBV29-1 to TRBJ1-1; D remains unclear. V gave up 4 bases and J gave up 1 base, with 10 bases separating them. Germline CDR1 is SQVTM and CDR2 is ANQGSEA. CDR3 size: 13 residues. In DNA, the CDR3 is TGCAGCGTTGCCCGCCAGACGAACACTGAAGCTTTCTTT. It encodes CSVARQTNTEAFF.

This clonotype has ten or more counts. The chain joins TRBV6-5 to TRBJ2-1; D remains ambiguous. Looked up from germline, CDR1 is MNHEY and CDR2 is SVGAGI. V shed 2 bases and J shed 2 bases, with 16 bases lying between them. This CDR3 has 17 residues. The chain's CDR3 is CASSYEAPVYTYNEQFF. Here the CDR3 DNA reads TGTGCCAGCAGTTACGAAGCCCCCGTATACACCTACAATGAGCAGTTCTTC.

Note on this clonotype: One base away lies a much larger clone, so this may be a sequencing read error. J is TRBJ2-7 and V is TRBV20-1; the match to TRBD2 covers 10 bases. CDR1 and CDR2 from the germline V gene are DFQATT and SNEGSKA (reference sequence). Unmatched junction bases numbered 10, after V lost 2 bases and J lost 3 bases. This CDR3 has 16 amino acids. DNA for the CDR3: TGCAGTGCTAGATCCTCTAGCGGGAGTGATTACTACGAGCAGTACTTC. It is translated as CSARSSSGSDYYEQYF.

The chain carries TRBV7-2 and TRBJ1-5; D remains unclear. Trimming took off 6 bases at V and 3 bases at J, with 18 bases between the two ends. The CDR3 is 16 amino acids. Looked up from germline, CDR1 is SGHTA and CDR2 is FQGNSA. For the CDR3, the DNA is TGTGCCAGCAGTCAAGTACCGGGAGTACACAATCAGCCCCAGCATTTT. Its translation is CASSQVPGVHNQPQHF.

This clonotype occurred a few times. The gene calls are TRBV28 and TRBJ1-2; a weak D match, TRBD1 (6 bases). Per the germline V gene, CDR1 is MDHEN and CDR2 is SYDVKM. V dropped 5 bases and J dropped 7 bases, with 14 bases sitting between them. This CDR3 contains 13 residues. CDR3 DNA sequence: TGTGCCAGCAGTCCCCAGGCAGGGGCTGGCTACACCTTC. Residues: CASSPQAGAGYTF.

This clonotype was observed many times. J is TRBJ2-7 and V is TRBV28; possible D gene TRBD2, 6 bases. CDR3 size: 15 residues. The ends were cut back, 1 base at V and 0 bases at J, with 10 bases in the middle. Germline lookup yields CDR1 MDHEN and CDR2 SYDVKM. This chain's CDR3 is CASSLSRAGSYEQYF. The DNA of the CDR3 is TGTGCCAGCAGTTTATCGCGAGCGGGCTCCTACGAGCAGTACTTC.

Regarding this clonotype: This may come from a read error, since a much larger clone is one base off. V and J are TRBV6-2 or TRBV6-3 and TRBJ1-1; D is possibly TRBD1 (5 bases). The CDR3 runs to 13 residues. Germline values: CDR1 MNHEY, CDR2 SVGEGT. CDR3 sequence: CASSGTSYAETFF. The CDR3 DNA sequence: TGTGCCAGCAGTGGGACTTCATACGCTGAAACTTTCTTT.

This clonotype was seen only a few times. The chain has TRBV6-1 and TRBJ2-5; D is possibly TRBD2 (6 bases). Trimming removed 4 bases from V and 4 bases from J, with 22 bases in between. CDR3 length: 17 residues. Per the germline V gene, CDR1 is MNHNS and CDR2 is SASEGT. CDR3 protein: CASSAGGERGWPETQYF. Here the CDR3 DNA reads TGTGCCAGCAGTGCCGGCGGGGAGAGAGGGTGGCCAGAGACCCAGTACTTC.

Notes on this clonotype: A read error may explain this, as a much larger clone is one base away. The genes are TRBV6-5 and TRBJ1-2; D not certain. V was cut by 1 base and J by 5 bases, with 8 bases left in between. The CDR3 has 13 amino acids. Germline loops: CDR1 MNHEY, CDR2 SVGAGI. The CDR3 sequence is CASSYLEIYGYTF. The CDR3 nucleotides are TGTGCCAGCAGTTACTTAGAGATATATGGCTACACCTTC.

To note about this clonotype: It may be a read error: a sequence one base away is much more abundant. The conserved phenylalanine or tryptophan is not found at the CDR3 terminus, so this likely reflects a read error. The V and J genes are TRBV7-6 and TRBJ2-7; D assignment may be TRBD1 or TRBD2 (5 bases each). Germline lookup yields CDR1 SGHVS and CDR2 FNYEAQ. Trimming left V 1 base short and J 3 bases short, with 10 bases between. The CDR3 is made up of 14 amino acids. Written as DNA, the CDR3 is TGTGCCAGCAGCTTAGGTCAGGGAGTCTACGAGCAGTACTCC. Its translation: CASSLGQGVYEQYS.

The rearrangement links TRBV20-1 to TRBJ2-7, with a tentative D call TRBD2 (6 bases). Germline CDR1 reads DFQATT; CDR2 reads SNEGSKA (reference sequence). The CDR3 runs to 15 residues. V lost 3 bases and J 0 bases, leaving 15 bases between the germline ends. This CDR3 is CSASPSRGTSYEQYF. The CDR3 DNA sequence: TGCAGTGCTAGTCCCTCACGGGGGACCTCCTACGAGCAGTACTTC.

The V gene is TRBV4-2, the J gene TRBJ2-3, with 8 bases identical to TRBD2. Looked up from germline, CDR1 is LGHNA and CDR2 is YNFKEQ. The CDR3 is 17 amino acids. The J segment lost 2 bases and the V segment lost 0 bases, leaving 7 bases of the junction unmatched. The CDR3 DNA reads TGTGCCAGCAGCCAAGAGTCTAGCGGGCTTATCACAGATACGCAGTATTTT. Translating it yields CASSQESSGLITDTQYF.

Concerning this clonotype: This may stem from a read error, because a much larger clone lies one nucleotide away. The rearrangement links TRBV6-1 to TRBJ1-6; D is ambiguous. This CDR3 spans 14 amino acids. Germline V CDR1 and CDR2: MNHNS, SASEGT. Trimming stripped 6 bases from V and 6 bases from J, with 12 bases between. For the CDR3, the DNA is TGTGCCAGCAGCTTAGAACGGGTTAATTCACCCCTCCACTTT. It specifies CASSLERVNSPLHF.

Only a few counts were recorded for this clonotype. The CDR3 nucleotides read TGTGCCATCCGTGGACAGGGTGGCGTGGAGCAGTACTTC. It codes for CAIRGQGGVEQYF. The V and J genes are TRBV10-3 and TRBJ2-7, with 8 bases fitting TRBD1. Germline CDR1 ENHRY, CDR2 SYGVKD. V was pared by 8 bases and J by 7 bases, with 10 bases of the junction left unmatched. The CDR3 is made up of 13 amino acids.

Remarks on this clonotype: The limits of the CDR3 on the DNA are not certain, so only TCRdb's listed CDR3 is given. The chain couples TRBV4-1 to TRBJ2-1; no DNA check was done on the table's D call, TRBD2. Germline loops: CDR1 MGHRA, CDR2 YSYEKL. The CDR3 is 16 residues long, ends included. CDR3 residues: CASSQVVAGGSNEQLF.

This clonotype was counted ten times or more. CDR3 region: CSATRRDGERLNYGYTF. The CDR3 nucleotides read TGCAGTGCTACCAGAAGGGACGGGGAAAGGCTCAACTATGGCTACACCTTC. The rearrangement links TRBV20-1 to TRBJ1-2; D is possibly TRBD1 (5 bases). The CDR3 extends over 17 amino acids. Trimming removed 4 bases from V and 2 bases from J, with 23 bases in between. Germline V gene sequence: CDR1 DFQATT, CDR2 SNEGSKA (reference sequence).

The V call is TRBV25-1, the J call TRBJ2-5; the D is unclear. There are 14 residues in the CDR3. The V and J ends lost 6 bases and 5 bases respectively, with 16 bases between them. CDR1 is MGHDK and CDR2 is SYGVNS in the germline V gene. The CDR3 region has the DNA TGTGCCAGCAGCGGACGATTCTCCGGGGAGACCCAGTACTTC. It specifies CASSGRFSGETQYF.

In its sample, this clonotype was seen a few times. The chain couples TRBV4-2 to TRBJ2-2; perhaps TRBD1 as D (5 bases). The V end lost 1 base, the J end lost 2 bases, and 11 bases lay between the germline ends. This CDR3 is 16 amino acids long. CDR1 is LGHNA and CDR2 is YNFKEQ in the germline V gene. The CDR3 DNA follows: TGTGCCAGCAGCCAAGCAGGGTACTTCAACACCGGGGAGCTGTTTTTT. It yields the protein CASSQAGYFNTGELFF.

As to this clonotype: A much larger clone differs by one base, so this may be a read error. The chain links TRBV25-1 to TRBJ2-1, with 14 bases aligning to TRBD2. This CDR3 region has 16 residues. Germline values: CDR1 MGHDK, CDR2 SYGVNS. As DNA, the CDR3 is TGTGCCAGCAGTGAATCCGGGACTAGCGGGAGTAATGGGCAGTTCTTC. Residues: CASSESGTSGSNGQFF.

The chain links TRBV4-1 to TRBJ2-7, with 8 nucleotides matching TRBD1. V lost 8 bases and J lost 2; bases outside the gene matches: 11. The CDR3 spans 15 residues. Germline CDR1 reads MGHRA; CDR2 reads YSYEKL. CDR3 residues: CASSGRGQGAYEQYF. In nucleotides, the CDR3 is TGCGCCAGCTCTGGCCGCGGACAGGGAGCCTACGAGCAGTACTTC.